The 25 T cell receptor beta chains reported below all come from one sample, sequenced in a study of blood T cell repertoires in COVID-19 (dated by TCRdb to the early 2020s). Library prep was done by the immunoSEQ multiplex PCR assay. TCRdb took over this immuneACCESS table, retaining in-frame rearrangements with V and J assigned. Such tables are incomplete; in checked studies, under half of the missing clones stem from an unresolved V gene, and the remainder is unexplained. The sample has some 160,000 clones on record, around 82% of them singletons. The ten top clones hold roughly 2% of the sample. Sequences were obtained from peripheral blood. The receptors were gathered from an elderly woman with acute or convalescent COVID-19.

The genes are TRBV9 and TRBJ2-1, with D possibly TRBD1 on 5 matching bases. With 0 bases removed from V and 6 bases from J, the gap between germline ends came to 16 bases. CDR3 size: 16 residues. Germline V gene sequence: CDR1 SGDLS, CDR2 YYNGEE. The DNA of the CDR3 is TGTGCCAGCAGCGTAGAATGGGGCCTCGTGTCCAATGAGCAGTTCTTC. It encodes CASSVEWGLVSNEQFF.

This clone was observed once. The chain employs TRBV11-2 and TRBJ2-1; D is unclear. CDR3 length equals 12 residues. Per germline, CDR1 SGHAT and CDR2 FQNNGV. The V end lost 5 bases, the J end lost 0 bases, and 2 bases lay between the germline ends. The CDR3 region is CASSLSYNEQFF. In nucleotides, the CDR3 is TGTGCCAGCAGCCTCTCCTACAATGAGCAGTTCTTC.

This chain joins TRBV6-2 or TRBV6-3 and TRBJ1-2; no clear D. Trimming cost V 4 bases and J 5 bases, with 5 bases left between them. The CDR3 totals 11 residues. CDR1 and CDR2 (germline): MNHEY, SVGEGT. The CDR3 spells CASSFQYGYTF. In nucleotides, the CDR3 is TGTGCCAGCAGTTTTCAATATGGCTACACCTTC.

The gene calls are TRBV19 and TRBJ2-7; TRBD2 matches 7 bases. In germline, CDR1 is LNHDA, CDR2 SQIVND (reference sequence). The J segment lost 0 bases and the V segment lost 4 bases, leaving 0 bases of the junction unmatched. The CDR3 spans 13 residues. The CDR3 spells CASSSGSSYEQYF. CDR3 DNA: TGTGCCAGTAGTAGCGGGAGCTCCTACGAGCAGTACTTC.

The chain carries TRBV20-1 and TRBJ1-1; no firm D call. Germline values: CDR1 DFQATT, CDR2 SNEGSKA (reference sequence). The V end was cut by 3 bases, the J end by 4 bases, with 9 bases between. There are 12 residues in the CDR3. The CDR3 region has the DNA TGCAGTGCTAGTCGTGAGAGCACTGAAGCTTTCTTT. It encodes CSASRESTEAFF.

This clone was observed a few times. The rearrangement uses TRBV4-2 and TRBJ2-2, with TRBD2 matching 8 bases. The germline gives CDR1 LGHNA, CDR2 YNFKEQ. This CDR3 has 17 amino acids. J gave up 7 bases and V 0 bases, and 10 bases lay outside the gene matches. DNA for the CDR3: TGTGCCAGCAGCCAAGAAGCGTCCAGCGGGGGTGGCGGGGAGCTGTTTTTT. Its protein is CASSQEASSGGGGELFF.

This clone has just a few counts. The rearrangement joins TRBV6-2 or TRBV6-3 to TRBJ2-1, with TRBD2 matching 10 bases. The CDR3 totals 18 residues. Germline V gives CDR1 MNHEY, CDR2 SVGEGT. The ends lost 0 bases at V and 5 bases at J; junction bases unmatched: 10. The CDR3, as DNA: TGTGCCAGCAGTTACTCGATAGGTAGCGGGAGGTCTGACAATGAGCAGTTCTTC. Translation gives CASSYSIGSGRSDNEQFF.

The chain links TRBV28 to TRBJ2-1; D possibly corresponds to TRBD2 (7 bases). The length of the CDR3 is 15 residues. The ends were cut back, 6 bases at V and 5 bases at J, with 17 bases in the middle. Germline V CDR1 and CDR2: MDHEN, SYDVKM. Written as DNA, the CDR3 is TGTGCCAGCAGGGACCCGGGGGGCACCCACAATGAGCAGTTCTTC. It yields the protein CASRDPGGTHNEQFF.

The rearrangement links TRBV28 to TRBJ1-1, with D perhaps TRBD1 (5 bases). The CDR3 is made up of 15 amino acids. The germline V gene has CDR1 MDHEN and CDR2 SYDVKM. Trimming shortened V by 6 bases and J by 4 bases, and 18 bases separated the two germline ends. The CDR3, as DNA: TGTGCCAGCAGCCGCAGGGAAGTAAAAAGCACTGAAGCTTTCTTT. This encodes CASSRREVKSTEAFF.

The chain employs TRBV13 and TRBJ1-5; D not certain. In germline, CDR1 is PRHDT, CDR2 FYEKMQ (reference sequence). The CDR3 is 13 amino acids. V dropped 4 bases and J dropped 5 bases, with 9 bases sitting between them. CDR3 sequence: CASSSGSHQPQHF. The CDR3 coding sequence is TGTGCCAGCAGCTCGGGGTCTCATCAGCCCCAGCATTTT.

For the CDR3, the DNA is TGCGCCAGCAGCCAAGATGGGCGGCAGGGCGAGCAGTACTTC. Its protein is CASSQDGRQGEQYF. The rearrangement links TRBV4-3 to TRBJ2-7, with a possible D match to TRBD1 (5 bases). CDR1 is LGHNA and CDR2 is YSLEER in the germline V gene. The germline V and J ends were trimmed by 0 bases and 6 bases, with 12 bases remaining between them. The length of the CDR3 is 14 residues.

A single count supports this clone. This chain links TRBV12-5 with TRBJ1-5, with 7 bases that match TRBD1. V shed 4 bases and J 7 bases; nucleotides not matched to a gene: 7. The CDR3 consists of 14 residues. CDR1 LGHNT and CDR2 FRNRAP come from the germline V gene. This CDR3 is CASGSTGTGQPQHF. The CDR3 DNA is TGTGCTAGTGGTTCGACAGGGACGGGACAGCCCCAGCATTTT. The variable domain in full, completed from reference TRBV12-5 and TRBJ1-5, reads DARVTQTPRHKVTEMGQEVTMRCQPILGHNTVFWYRQTMMQGLELLAYFRNRAPLDDSGMPKDRFSAEMPDATLATLKIQPSEPRDSAVYFCASGSTGTGQPQHFGDGTRLSIL.

The chain recombines TRBV27 with TRBJ1-5, with 8 nucleotides matching TRBD1. Germline CDR1 MNHEY, CDR2 SMNVEV (reference sequence). Trimming at V came to 4 bases and at J to 6 bases, leaving 11 bases not matched to a gene. This CDR3 comprises 16 residues. Here the CDR3 reads CASSSFSGQGSQPQHF. The CDR3 nucleotides are TGTGCCAGCAGTTCCTTCTCTGGACAGGGAAGTCAGCCCCAGCATTTT.

The chain uses TRBV30 and TRBJ1-5; 7 positions agree with TRBD1. CDR1 is GTSNPN and CDR2 is SVGIG in the germline V gene (reference sequence). The CDR3 has 13 residues. J gave up 4 bases and V 4 bases, and 4 bases lay outside the gene matches. This CDR3 reads CAWTGTANQPQHF. CDR3 coding DNA: TGTGCCTGGACCGGGACAGCTAATCAGCCCCAGCATTTT.

The rearrangement links TRBV12-3 or TRBV12-4 to TRBJ2-5; D remains ambiguous. Trimming left V 2 bases short and J 0 bases short, with 4 bases between. The CDR3 is made up of 13 amino acids. The CDR3 bases are TGTGCCAGCAGTTTACCCAACCAAGAGACCCAGTACTTC. Translated: CASSLPNQETQYF.

The V call is TRBV10-3, the J call TRBJ2-7, with TRBD1 identical over 9 bases. From germline, CDR1 is ENHRY and CDR2 SYGVKD. This CDR3 spans 16 amino acids. Trimming cost V 5 bases and J 2 bases; bases outside gene matches: 10. This CDR3 reads CAISPRPGQGPYEQYF. CDR3 sequence (DNA): TGTGCCATCAGTCCACGGCCGGGACAGGGCCCCTACGAGCAGTACTTC.

This chain uses TRBV27 with TRBJ1-1, with D hard to call. V lost 7 bases and J 5 bases, leaving 17 bases between the germline ends. Germline V gene data show CDR1 as MNHEY and CDR2 as SMNVEV (reference sequence). The CDR3 contains 14 residues. The CDR3, as DNA: TGTGCCAGCACCCCGGGGAGGAGTCATACTGAAGCTTTCTTT. This gives the protein CASTPGRSHTEAFF.

This chain joins TRBV7-2 and TRBJ1-4; D is uncertain. V shed 6 bases and J shed 3 bases, with 8 bases lying between them. The CDR3 has 13 amino acids. Germline V gene data show CDR1 as SGHTA and CDR2 as FQGNSA. CDR3 nucleotides: TGTGCCAGCAGGGACGGGGCTAATGAAAAACTGTTTTTT. It translates to CASRDGANEKLFF.

The chain links TRBV2 to TRBJ2-5; 9 positions match TRBD2. This CDR3 is 15 amino acids long. Germline CDR1 is SNHLY and CDR2 is FYNNEI. V gave up 8 bases and J gave up 2 bases; unmatched junction bases: 9. DNA for the CDR3: TGTGCCAGCGACCCTCCTAGCGGGGCACAAGAGACCCAGTACTTC. It yields the protein CASDPPSGAQETQYF.

CDR3 DNA: TGTGCCACCAGCAGAGTCGATGCGGGAGGTATCTCTGGGGCCAACGTCCTGACTTTC. This codes for CATSRVDAGGISGANVLTF. V and J are TRBV15 and TRBJ2-6, with TRBD2 matching over 8 bases. The CDR3 has 19 amino acids. From germline, CDR1 is LNHNV and CDR2 YYDKDF (reference sequence). V lost 1 base to trimming and J lost 0 bases; unmatched junction nucleotides: 8.

V is TRBV19 and J is TRBJ2-5, with TRBD1 as a possible D gene (6 bases). The CDR3 is made up of 16 amino acids. The germline gives CDR1 LNHDA, CDR2 SQIVND (reference sequence). The ends were cut back, 4 bases at V and 0 bases at J, with 15 bases in the middle. The CDR3 is CASSTGQSSYQETQYF. The DNA for the CDR3 is TGTGCCAGTAGTACCGGACAGTCATCGTACCAAGAGACCCAGTACTTC.

This rearrangement joins TRBV5-4 to TRBJ2-3, with TRBD2 matching 7 bases. There are 16 residues in the CDR3. Germline V gene lookup returns CDR1 SGHNT and CDR2 YYREEE (reference sequence). V shed 0 bases, J shed 0 bases, and the junction held 4 bases outside the gene matches. This CDR3 reads CASSLGAGFSTDTQYF. As DNA, the CDR3 is TGTGCCAGCAGCTTGGGAGCGGGGTTTAGCACAGATACGCAGTATTTT.

V gene TRBV10-3 combines with J gene TRBJ1-5, with 7 bases that match TRBD1. Trimming removed 6 bases from V and 2 bases from J; junction bases left unmatched: 4. This CDR3 contains 14 residues. Germline values: CDR1 ENHRY, CDR2 SYGVKD. The CDR3 nucleotides are TGTGCCATCAGCCGGGACAGTGGCAATCAGCCCCAGCATTTT. This sequence encodes CAISRDSGNQPQHF.

The J gene is TRBJ2-2, the V gene TRBV7-2; D possibly corresponds to TRBD2 (5 bases). CDR1 SGHTA and CDR2 FQGNSA come from the germline V gene. V lost 1 base and J 4 bases, leaving 13 bases between the germline ends. CDR3 size: 16 residues. CDR3 sequence: CASSLVVTRGTGELFF. The CDR3 region has the DNA TGTGCCAGCAGCTTAGTAGTAACCCGGGGCACCGGGGAGCTGTTTTTT.

The chain is built from TRBV2 and TRBJ1-1; 8 nucleotides agree with TRBD1. Germline V lookup: CDR1 SNHLY, CDR2 FYNNEI. CDR3 length equals 14 residues. J gave up 1 base and V 4 bases, and 2 bases lay outside the gene matches. CDR3 sequence: CASSGQGANTEAFF. For the CDR3, the DNA is TGTGCCAGCAGTGGTCAGGGGGCGAACACTGAAGCTTTCTTT.